This T cell receptor (beta chain) was found in a study of T cell responses to AZD1222 COVID-19 vaccine. Turning to the study itself: Pooled in the analysis were second doses at about 4 or about 12 weeks.

Trimming took 6 bases from V and 5 from J, leaving 8 bases between them. The CDR3 extends over 11 amino acids. The assay was immunoSEQ multiplex PCR, and TCRdb's table has in-frame clones only and misses some. Of around 70,000 clones in the sample, 88% were seen once. This sequence originates from an adult in good health. The chain links TRBV12-3 or TRBV12-4 to TRBJ2-7, with TRBD1 as a possible D gene (5 bases). Here the sequenced sample was peripheral blood, taken on day 0 of AZD1222 vaccination. The DNA for the CDR3 is TGTGCCAGCAGCCCCAGGGACGAGCAGTACTTC. Translating gives CASSPRDEQYF.